These 13 T cell receptor beta chains were sequenced from one sample in a study of blood T cell repertoires in COVID-19 (dated by TCRdb to the early 2020s). The library was built by means of the immunoSEQ multiplex PCR assay. In TCRdb, the immuneACCESS table is reduced to in-frame sequences with V and J assigned. These tables do not hold every clone; where another copy was compared, an unresolved V gene accounts for under half, and the others remain unexplained. The sample profile shows fewer than 85,000 clones; around 83% of them were found once. 5.5% to 7.5% of the sample rests with the top ten. Sample: peripheral blood. The receptors come from an older woman with acute or convalescent COVID-19.

V gene TRBV5-1 combines with J gene TRBJ2-3; TRBD2 matches at 14 bases. Trimming took 0 bases from V and 0 from J; bases not matched to a gene: 6. Germline V CDR1 and CDR2: SGHRS, YFSETQ. The CDR3 totals 19 residues. CDR3 protein: CASSLEGLAGAGSTDTQYF. CDR3 in DNA: TGCGCCAGCAGCTTGGAGGGACTAGCGGGGGCAGGGAGCACAGATACGCAGTATTTT.

V is TRBV5-1 and J is TRBJ1-1; 11 bases map to TRBD1. The ends lost 3 bases at V and 4 bases at J; junction bases unmatched: 2. CDR3 length: 14 residues. From germline, CDR1 is SGHRS and CDR2 YFSETQ. CDR3 in amino acids: CASSSDRGLTEAFF. DNA for the CDR3: TGCGCCAGCAGCTCGGACAGGGGGCTCACTGAAGCTTTCTTT.

The chain employs TRBV7-6 and TRBJ2-3; TRBD2 matches at 10 bases. J was trimmed by 3 bases and V by 4 bases; bases with no gene match: 10. The CDR3 sequence is 17 residues long. CDR1 SGHVS and CDR2 FNYEAQ come from the germline V gene. CDR3 region: CASSSLGAGGVTDTQYF. The CDR3 nucleotides read TGTGCCAGCAGCTCCCTCGGAGCGGGGGGGGTAACAGATACGCAGTATTTT.

CDR3 sequence: CASSIQGVNTGELFF. In DNA form, the CDR3 reads TGTGCCAGTAGTATTCAGGGGGTCAACACCGGGGAGCTGTTTTTT. The chain uses TRBV19 and TRBJ2-2, with 7 positions matching TRBD1. The CDR3 extends over 15 amino acids. Germline CDR1 reads LNHDA; CDR2 reads SQIVND (reference sequence). V lost 3 bases to trimming and J lost 2 bases; unmatched junction nucleotides: 3.

The chain links TRBV27 to TRBJ1-1; 7 nucleotides line up with TRBD1. Germline loops: CDR1 MNHEY, CDR2 SMNVEV (reference sequence). CDR3 size: 14 residues. V was pared by 8 bases and J by 5 bases, with 11 bases of the junction left unmatched. CDR3 region: CASGDKGARTEAFF. DNA of the CDR3: TGTGCCAGCGGGGACAAGGGGGCGCGGACTGAAGCTTTCTTT.

The chain employs TRBV30 and TRBJ1-5; 7 positions match TRBD1. The CDR3 has 13 amino acids. Germline CDR1 is GTSNPN and CDR2 is SVGIG (reference sequence). V lost 5 bases to trimming and J lost 2 bases; unmatched junction nucleotides: 3. The CDR3 loop reads CAWGQEGNQPQHF. The CDR3 region has the DNA TGTGCCTGGGGACAGGAGGGCAATCAGCCCCAGCATTTT.

Regarding this clone: An end of the junction does not agree with germline; a read error may underlie this. V and J are TRBV5-5 and TRBJ2-7, with TRBD1 matching over 7 bases. Germline V gives CDR1 SGHKS, CDR2 YYEKEE (reference sequence). This CDR3 has 14 residues. CDR3 coding DNA: TGTGCCAGCAGCTCTTACAGGGGCTCCGACGAGCAGTACTTC. This encodes CASSSYRGSDEQYF.

The chain is built from TRBV6-1 and TRBJ1-1; D possibly corresponds to TRBD1 (5 bases). CDR1 is MNHNS, CDR2 SASEGT, per germline. The germline V and J ends were trimmed by 1 base and 4 bases, with 13 bases remaining between them. The CDR3 has 15 amino acids. CDR3 sequence (DNA): TGTGCCAGCAGTGAAGTACACCGGGGGGTCACTGAAGCTTTCTTT. Translation: CASSEVHRGVTEAFF.

The V gene is TRBV15, the J gene TRBJ1-5; D unclear. Germline assignment: CDR1 LNHNV and CDR2 YYDKDF (reference sequence). The V end lost 1 base, the J end lost 4 bases, and 8 bases lay between the germline ends. The CDR3 length is 14 residues. CDR3 in amino acids: CATSRGRENQPQHF. CDR3 sequence (DNA): TGTGCCACCAGCAGAGGAAGGGAGAATCAGCCCCAGCATTTT. The full variable domain, its missing parts supplied by reference TRBV15 and TRBJ1-5, is DAMVIQNPRYQVTQFGKPVTLSCSQTLNHNVMYWYQQKSSQAPKLLFHYYDKDFNNEADTPDNFQSRRPNTSFCFLDIRSPGLGDTAMYLCATSRGRENQPQHFGDGTRLSIL.

This clone has only one observation. V usage is TRBV19 and J usage is TRBJ1-6; 8 bases are a match to TRBD1. The CDR3 loop spans 15 amino acids. J lost 9 bases, V lost 9 bases, and 13 bases had no gene match. Germline V lookup: CDR1 LNHDA, CDR2 SQIVND (reference sequence). The chain's CDR3 is CASGTGGSESSPLHF. DNA of the CDR3: TGTGCCAGCGGAACAGGGGGGTCGGAAAGTTCACCCCTCCACTTT.

The chain links TRBV25-1 to TRBJ1-3, with TRBD1 matching 11 bases. Looked up from germline, CDR1 is MGHDK and CDR2 is SYGVNS. V was pared by 3 bases and J by 4 bases, with 11 bases of the junction left unmatched. CDR3 length: 18 amino acids. CDR3 coding DNA: TGTGCCAGCAGTGATTGGACAGGGGGCATTGGTGGCGGAAACACCATATATTTT. Protein product: CASSDWTGGIGGGNTIYF.

V is TRBV29-1 and J is TRBJ1-1; no reliable D call. V was trimmed by 7 bases and J by 1 base, leaving 16 bases between them. This CDR3 has 14 amino acids. Germline loops: CDR1 SQVTM, CDR2 ANQGSEA. The DNA for the CDR3 is TGCAGCGGCATCAGGAACATAGGGAACACTGAAGCTTTCTTT. This sequence encodes CSGIRNIGNTEAFF.

This chain links TRBV5-1 with TRBJ2-1, with D maybe TRBD2 (6 bases). This CDR3 has 16 residues. CDR1 is SGHRS and CDR2 is YFSETQ in the germline V gene. V was clipped by 4 bases and J by 3 bases, with 17 bases between them. The CDR3 DNA follows: TGCGCCAGCAGCCCCGGAGGCGGGGCTGGCTACAATGAGCAGTTCTTC. Translated, it gives CASSPGGGAGYNEQFF.